This T cell receptor beta chain was captured in a study of T cell responses to AZD1222 COVID-19 vaccine. General study results and limits: Donors were mostly white British, more females; clonal diversity possibly underestimated. Breadth and depth of Spike-specific TCRs rose after two AZD1222 doses. Seropositive at baseline were only a handful of AZD1222 recipients.

Repertoires were generated with immunoSEQ multiplex PCR, while TCRdb's copy carries only in-frame clones and drops some. The sample consists of 70,000 to 95,000 clones, about 92% of them appearing once. As concerns this clone: Antigen unknown.

The CDR3 covers 14 residues. Trimming cost V 6 bases and J 8 bases, with 19 bases left between them. The germline V gene has CDR1 SNHLY and CDR2 FYNNEI. V and J are TRBV2 and TRBJ1-1, with TRBD1 as a possible D gene (5 bases). This clonotype was sampled from an adult in good health. Sequences were derived from peripheral blood, sampled on day 0 of AZD1222 vaccination. The CDR3 DNA is TGTGCCAGCAGATCCTCGACAGCTACCCCGGAAGCTTTCTTT. Amino acid sequence: CASRSSTATPEAFF.